Each of the 23 T cell receptor beta chains below was sequenced from the same sample in a study of metastatic and nonmetastatic thyroid tumors. Not a single patient had been given any form of treatment at any point before undergoing thyroid surgery. MiXCR was used by TCRdb to re-call the PCR reads. The repertoire includes more than 85,000 clones, roughly 8.6% of them detected once, and roughly 10% sits in the top ten. Material: blood. The receptors stem from a female donor with papillary thyroid cancer or a benign thyroid nodule (not recorded which). Some clones in this sample may be carry-over from other donors' samples.

This clone occurred many times. The rearrangement joins TRBV4-2 to TRBJ2-2; no firm D call. Germline V gene lookup returns CDR1 LGHNA and CDR2 YNFKEQ. The CDR3 length is 14 residues. The germline V and J ends were trimmed by 1 base and 2 bases, with 5 bases remaining between them. The CDR3 spells CASSQGLNTGELFF. The CDR3 DNA follows: TGTGCCAGCAGCCAAGGACTCAACACCGGGGAGCTGTTTTTT.

This clone was seen repeatedly, ten times or more. A much bigger clone sits one base away, suggesting this may be a read error. CDR3 loop: CASRVTDTQYF. The CDR3 DNA reads as TGTGCCAGCAGGGTTACAGATACGCAGTATTTT. The chain is built from TRBV2 and TRBJ2-3; the D is unclear. CDR1 and CDR2 (germline): SNHLY, FYNNEI. This CDR3 has 11 residues. V lost 6 bases, J lost 3 bases, and 4 bases lay in between.

At least ten counts were recorded for this clone. The rearrangement links TRBV2 to TRBJ1-1, with a weak D call TRBD1 (6 bases). The germline V and J ends were trimmed by 7 bases and 3 bases, with 15 bases remaining between them. This CDR3 spans 14 amino acids. Germline assignment: CDR1 SNHLY and CDR2 FYNNEI. This chain's CDR3 is CASNKQGLYTEAFF. The CDR3 DNA follows: TGTGCCAGCAATAAACAGGGATTGTACACTGAAGCTTTCTTT.

This clone was counted at least ten times. The chain couples TRBV11-2 to TRBJ2-3; 11 nucleotides match TRBD2. V dropped 4 bases and J dropped 4; count of bases not matched to a gene: 7. This CDR3 region has 16 residues. Germline V gives CDR1 SGHAT, CDR2 FQNNGV. The CDR3 coding sequence is TGTGCCAGCAGCTCTCTAGCGGGGGGAGGGGCAGATACGCAGTATTTT. It codes for CASSSLAGGGADTQYF.

The chain recombines TRBV3-1 with TRBJ2-2; 10 bases match TRBD1. In germline, CDR1 is LGHDT, CDR2 YNNKEL (reference sequence). This CDR3 contains 16 residues. V gave up 5 bases and J gave up 4 bases; unmatched junction bases: 7. Here the CDR3 reads CASSCRQGAATGELFF. CDR3 coding DNA: TGTGCCAGCAGCTGTAGACAGGGGGCAGCCACCGGGGAGCTGTTTTTT.

J is TRBJ2-1 and V is TRBV20-1; maybe TRBD2 (7 bases). The CDR3 is 15 residues long. Trimming took off 5 bases at V and 4 bases at J, with 18 bases between the two ends. Looked up from germline, CDR1 is DFQATT and CDR2 is SNEGSKA (reference sequence). The CDR3: CSAPPTGGAYNEQFF. The CDR3 region has the DNA TGCAGTGCTCCCCCTACGGGGGGCGCATACAATGAGCAGTTCTTC.

This clone came up many times. This chain links TRBV27 with TRBJ2-1; 9 bases fit TRBD2. Germline V gene data show CDR1 as MNHEY and CDR2 as SMNVEV (reference sequence). Losses at the gene ends were 6 bases for V and 2 bases for J; bases not matched to a gene: 2. CDR3 length equals 14 residues. The CDR3 DNA sequence: TGTGCCAGCAGCGGCGGGGGGGCCTACAATGAGCAGTTCTTC. Its translation is CASSGGGAYNEQFF.

This clone occurred many times. The genes are TRBV24-1 and TRBJ2-3, with 10 bases identical to TRBD1. The junction had 11 bases not matched to a gene; V was cut back by 3 bases and J by 6 bases. Germline CDR1 is KGHDR and CDR2 is SFDVKD. There are 17 residues in the CDR3. The chain's CDR3 is CATSDNVGTGARDTQYF. The CDR3 DNA reads TGTGCCACCAGTGATAACGTGGGGACAGGGGCTCGGGATACGCAGTATTTT.

There are many counts of this clone. This chain links TRBV10-2 with TRBJ2-2; TRBD2 matches at 9 bases. Germline CDR1 WSHSY, CDR2 SAAADI. The junction had 7 bases not matched to a gene; V was cut back by 6 bases and J by 2 bases. The CDR3 runs 16 residues. CDR3 sequence (DNA): TGCGCCAGCAGAATTAGCGGGGGCCATAACACCGGGGAGCTGTTTTTT. It specifies CASRISGGHNTGELFF.

In its sample, this clone was seen many times. Other DNA sequences of this sample code for an identical CDR3. For the CDR3, the DNA is TGTGCCAGCAGTCCCGGACAGGGCCCGAACACCGGGGAGCTGTTTTTT. It translates to CASSPGQGPNTGELFF. The chain is built from TRBV27 and TRBJ2-2; the match to TRBD1 covers 8 bases. V was pared by 5 bases and J by 0 bases, with 5 bases of the junction left unmatched. CDR1 MNHEY and CDR2 SMNVEV come from the germline V gene (reference sequence). The length of the CDR3 is 16 residues.

This clone has ten or more counts. The chain links TRBV20-1 to TRBJ2-5; perhaps TRBD1 as D (7 bases). V was shortened by 7 bases and J by 9 bases, with 21 bases between the two germline ends. Germline CDR1 DFQATT, CDR2 SNEGSKA (reference sequence). The CDR3 runs to 13 residues. CDR3 bases: TGCAGTGTCCCCCCGGGGGCCACAGGGGCCCAGTACTTC. Encoded protein: CSVPPGATGAQYF.

This chain uses TRBV7-4 with TRBJ2-5; weak D call: TRBD2 (7 bases). Germline loops: CDR1 SGHVT, CDR2 SQSDAQ. V was pared by 2 bases and J by 3 bases, with 16 bases between. This CDR3 is built from 16 residues. The DNA for the CDR3 is TGTGCCAGCAGCTTAAGATACAGGGAGGGTGAAGAGACCCAGTACTTC. As protein: CASSLRYREGEETQYF.

Many counts were recorded for this clone. The CDR3 nucleotides are TGCAGTGCTAGCGGGGGGGGAGGAGAGACCCAGTACTTC. Translation gives CSASGGGGETQYF. The rearrangement links TRBV20-1 to TRBJ2-5; 8 bases match TRBD2. V shed 3 bases, J shed 4 bases, and the junction held 4 bases outside the gene matches. There are 13 residues in the CDR3. Germline V gives CDR1 DFQATT, CDR2 SNEGSKA (reference sequence).

V usage is TRBV12-3 or TRBV12-4 and J usage is TRBJ2-1, with D possibly being TRBD1 (6 bases). The V and J ends lost 5 bases and 0 bases respectively, with 14 bases between them. This CDR3 has 16 residues. The DNA for the CDR3 is TGTGCCAGCAGTCCAGGGGACCTATACTCCTACAATGAGCAGTTCTTC. Its translation is CASSPGDLYSYNEQFF.

In regard to this clone: This sample also contains other DNA sequences that code for the same CDR3. V usage is TRBV4-1 and J usage is TRBJ2-3; 8 bases line up with TRBD1. Trimming took 3 bases from V and 4 from J; bases not matched to a gene: 12. CDR1 is MGHRA and CDR2 is YSYEKL in the germline V gene. The CDR3 is 17 amino acids. The CDR3 loop is CASSHLTNDRGADTQYF. In DNA, the CDR3 is TGCGCCAGCAGCCACCTTACAAATGACAGGGGCGCAGATACGCAGTATTTT.

This clone was recorded many times. The gene calls are TRBV7-9 and TRBJ2-1; TRBD1 might be the D (6 bases). Trimming took 4 bases from V and 9 from J, leaving 10 bases between them. Germline-derived CDR1 and CDR2 are SEHNR and FQNEAQ (reference sequence). The CDR3 runs 12 residues. CDR3 DNA sequence: TGTGCCAGCAGCTCGCAGGGGTTTGAGCAGTTCTTC. Translating gives CASSSQGFEQFF.

This clone was picked up many times. The chain couples TRBV11-3 to TRBJ2-5; perhaps D is TRBD1 or TRBD2 (6 bases each). The ends were cut back, 0 bases at V and 5 bases at J, with 16 bases in the middle. The length of the CDR3 is 16 residues. Germline V lookup: CDR1 SGHNT, CDR2 YENEEA. In DNA form, the CDR3 reads TGTGCCAGCAGCTTAGAAGGGGGGTGCCTCCAGGAGACCCAGTACTTC. Encoded protein: CASSLEGGCLQETQYF.

This clone came up many times. In DNA, the CDR3 is TGTGCCAGCTCACTGGGACAGGGGGAGACCCAGTACTTC. Its protein product is CASSLGQGETQYF. The chain employs TRBV18 and TRBJ2-5; 10 positions match TRBD1. CDR3 size: 13 residues. Germline CDR1 and CDR2: KGHSH and LQKENI. Trimming took 4 bases from V and 5 from J; bases not matched to a gene: 1.

This rearrangement joins TRBV20-1 to TRBJ2-3; the match to TRBD2 covers 10 bases. The CDR3 sequence is 16 residues long. The trim removed 0 bases at V and 3 bases at J, leaving 6 bases unmatched. Germline V gene data show CDR1 as DFQATT and CDR2 as SNEGSKA (reference sequence). The CDR3 protein is CSARDRALAGTDTQYF. The CDR3 bases are TGCAGTGCTAGAGATAGAGCACTAGCGGGGACAGATACGCAGTATTTT.

This clone was counted between two and nine times. Being one base from a much bigger clone, this may be a read error. The chain combines TRBV24-1 with TRBJ2-1; D might be TRBD2 (7 bases). The CDR3 totals 13 residues. V lost 8 bases and J lost 7, with 14 bases in between. Germline V lookup: CDR1 KGHDR, CDR2 SFDVKD. As DNA, the CDR3 is TGTGCCACCAAGGGGGGGGGTGAAAATGAGCAGTTCTTC. This codes for CATKGGGENEQFF.

This clone showed up just a few times. A much larger clone sits a single nucleotide away, making a read error possible. Other nucleotide sequences from this sample produce the same CDR3. The rearrangement uses TRBV5-4 and TRBJ2-7; 14 bases fit TRBD2. This CDR3 is built from 15 residues. Germline V gives CDR1 SGHNT, CDR2 YYREEE (reference sequence). The CDR3 region is CASSDRTSGGYEQYF. CDR3 sequence (DNA): TGTGCTAGCAGCGACAGGACTAGCGGGGGGTACGAGCAGTACTTC.

The table lists this clone with many counts. The rearrangement links TRBV3-1 to TRBJ2-5; weak D call: TRBD2 (7 bases). Germline V gives CDR1 LGHDT, CDR2 YNNKEL (reference sequence). The length of the CDR3 is 15 residues. V dropped 8 bases and J dropped 0 bases, with 16 bases sitting between them. CDR3 DNA sequence: TGTGCCAGCGCATCCTCGGGGGGCTACCAAGAGACCCAGTACTTC. The encoded protein is CASASSGGYQETQYF.

This clone was found a few times. A much larger clone differs from this one at a single base, so this may be a read error. Additional DNA sequences in this sample encode the identical CDR3. The chain recombines TRBV20-1 with TRBJ2-7, with a tentative D call TRBD1 (5 bases). This CDR3 spans 14 amino acids. CDR1 and CDR2 (germline): DFQATT, SNEGSKA (reference sequence). Trimming cost V 0 bases and J 2 bases, with 11 bases left between them. The CDR3 bases are TGCAGTGCTAGAGAATCCGACAGAGCCTACGAGCAGTACTTC. It specifies CSARESDRAYEQYF.